This T cell receptor beta chain came from a study of blood T cells in healthy people across ages. Findings and caveats of the study: Across samples, TCR beta diversity tracked strongly with naive T cell percentage.

Alongside a J-beta primer mix, a sample-barcoded 5' primer served in a second PCR lasting about 7 to 11 cycles. A template-switch adaptor that had 12 random nucleotides put a tag on each cDNA molecule. TCRdb re-called the 5' RACE reads through MiXCR, storing one row per CDR3 protein. The sample shows hundreds of thousands of distinct CDR3 sequences, about 62% of them seen only once. Worth noting for this clonotype: Its antigen is still unknown.

Healthy individuals of Caucasian origin from Russia, aged about 6 to 100, served as donors. Looked up from germline, CDR1 is SGDLS and CDR2 is YYNGEE. The ends were cut back, 1 base at V and 2 bases at J, with 6 bases in the middle. This CDR3 is 13 amino acids long. The J gene is TRBJ2-5, the V gene TRBV9, with D unresolved. Specimen: blood. The receptor comes from a young man in good health. The CDR3 sequence is CASSVNSQETQYF. CDR3 nucleotide sequence: TGTGCCAGCAGCGTAAACTCTCAAGAGACCCAGTACTTC.